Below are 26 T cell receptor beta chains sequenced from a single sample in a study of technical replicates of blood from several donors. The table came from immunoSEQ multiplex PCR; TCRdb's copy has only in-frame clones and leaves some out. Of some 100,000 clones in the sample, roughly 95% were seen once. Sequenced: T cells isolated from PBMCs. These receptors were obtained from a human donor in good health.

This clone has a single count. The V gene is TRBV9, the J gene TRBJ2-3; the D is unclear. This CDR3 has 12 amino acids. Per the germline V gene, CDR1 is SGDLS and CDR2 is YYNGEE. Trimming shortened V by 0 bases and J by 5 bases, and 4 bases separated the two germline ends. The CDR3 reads CASSVDGDTQYF. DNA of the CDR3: TGTGCCAGCAGCGTAGACGGAGATACGCAGTATTTT.

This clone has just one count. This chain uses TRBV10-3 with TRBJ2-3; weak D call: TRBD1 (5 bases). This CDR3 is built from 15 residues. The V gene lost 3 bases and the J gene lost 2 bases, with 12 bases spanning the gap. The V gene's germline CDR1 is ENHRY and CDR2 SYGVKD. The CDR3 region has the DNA TGTGCCATCAGTGAACCAGGGAAGTCCACAGATACGCAGTATTTT. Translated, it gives CAISEPGKSTDTQYF.

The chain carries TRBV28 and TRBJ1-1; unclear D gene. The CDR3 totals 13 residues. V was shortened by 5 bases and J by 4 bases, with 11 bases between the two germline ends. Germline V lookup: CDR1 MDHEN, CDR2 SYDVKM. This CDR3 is CASSQPGFTEAFF. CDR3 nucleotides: TGTGCCAGCAGTCAGCCGGGGTTCACTGAAGCTTTCTTT.

This CDR3 is CASSMSPTRESEQFF. CDR3 bases: TGTGCCAGTAGTATGAGTCCTACTCGCGAGTCTGAGCAGTTCTTC. V and J are TRBV19 and TRBJ2-1, with D uncertain. In germline, CDR1 is LNHDA, CDR2 SQIVND (reference sequence). With 3 bases removed from V and 9 bases from J, the gap between germline ends came to 18 bases. The CDR3 length is 15 residues.

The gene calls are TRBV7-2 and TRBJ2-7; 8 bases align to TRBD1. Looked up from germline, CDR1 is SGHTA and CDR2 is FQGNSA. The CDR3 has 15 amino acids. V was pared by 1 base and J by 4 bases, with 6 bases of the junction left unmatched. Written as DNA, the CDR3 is TGTGCCAGCAGCTTAGAAGGGACAGGAAGATACGAGCAGTACTTC. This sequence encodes CASSLEGTGRYEQYF. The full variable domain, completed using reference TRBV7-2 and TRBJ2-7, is GAGVSQSPSNKVTEKGKDVELRCDPISGHTALYWYRQSLGQGLEFLIYFQGNSAPDKSGLPSDRFSAERTGGSVSTLTIQRTQQEDSAVYLCASSLEGTGRYEQYFGPGTRLTVT.

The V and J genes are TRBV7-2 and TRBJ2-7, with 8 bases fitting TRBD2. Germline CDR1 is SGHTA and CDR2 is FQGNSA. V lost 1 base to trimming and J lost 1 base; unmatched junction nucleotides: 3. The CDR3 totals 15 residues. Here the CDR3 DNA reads TGTGCCAGCAGCTTAGAAGCGGGAGTGTCCTACGAGCAGTACTTC. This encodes CASSLEAGVSYEQYF.

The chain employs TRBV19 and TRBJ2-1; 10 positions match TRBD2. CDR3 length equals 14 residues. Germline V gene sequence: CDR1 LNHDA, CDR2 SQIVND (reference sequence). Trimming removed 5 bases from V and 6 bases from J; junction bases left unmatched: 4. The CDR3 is CASSASGSTNEQFF. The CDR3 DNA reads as TGTGCCAGTAGTGCTAGCGGGAGTACCAATGAGCAGTTCTTC.

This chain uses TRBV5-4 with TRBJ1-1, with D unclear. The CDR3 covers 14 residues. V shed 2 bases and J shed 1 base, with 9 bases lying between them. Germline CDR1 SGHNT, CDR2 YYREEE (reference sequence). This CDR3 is CASSLTTANTEAFF. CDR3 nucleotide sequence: TGTGCCAGCAGCTTAACCACAGCGAACACTGAAGCTTTCTTT.

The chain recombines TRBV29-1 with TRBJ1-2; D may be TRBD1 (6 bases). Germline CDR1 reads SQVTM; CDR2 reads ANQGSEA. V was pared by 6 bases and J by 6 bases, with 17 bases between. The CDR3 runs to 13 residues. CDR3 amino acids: CSVHKGEGHGYTF. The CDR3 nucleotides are TGCAGCGTCCACAAGGGGGAGGGACATGGCTACACCTTC.

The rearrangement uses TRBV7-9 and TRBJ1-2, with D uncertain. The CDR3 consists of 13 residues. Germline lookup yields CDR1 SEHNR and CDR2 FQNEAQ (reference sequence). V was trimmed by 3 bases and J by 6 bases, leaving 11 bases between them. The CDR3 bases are TGTGCCAGCAGCTTTGACTCAAAGGATGGCTACACCTTC. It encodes CASSFDSKDGYTF.

The CDR3 protein is CASSRDTDRAGISPLHF. CDR3 coding DNA: TGTGCCAGCAGCCGAGATACTGACAGGGCCGGCATCTCACCCCTCCACTTT. This chain connects TRBV5-5 to TRBJ1-6; 7 bases match TRBD1. The J segment lost 10 bases and the V segment lost 4 bases, leaving 17 bases of the junction unmatched. The germline CDR1 and CDR2 sequences are SGHKS and YYEKEE (reference sequence). The CDR3 totals 17 residues.

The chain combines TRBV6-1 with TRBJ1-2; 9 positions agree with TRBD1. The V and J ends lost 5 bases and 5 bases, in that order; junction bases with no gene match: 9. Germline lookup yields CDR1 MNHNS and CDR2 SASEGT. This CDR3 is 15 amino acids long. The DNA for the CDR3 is TGTGCCAGCAGTTTGGACAGGGGTGTGGGGTATGGCTACACCTTC. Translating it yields CASSLDRGVGYGYTF.

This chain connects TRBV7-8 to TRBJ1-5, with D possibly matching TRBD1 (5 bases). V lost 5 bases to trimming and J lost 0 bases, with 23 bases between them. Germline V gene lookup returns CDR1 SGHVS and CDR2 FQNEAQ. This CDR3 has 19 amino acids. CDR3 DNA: TGTGCCAGCAGCCTACGAAGGGACTCTGCGCCATATAGCAATCAGCCCCAGCATTTT. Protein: CASSLRRDSAPYSNQPQHF.

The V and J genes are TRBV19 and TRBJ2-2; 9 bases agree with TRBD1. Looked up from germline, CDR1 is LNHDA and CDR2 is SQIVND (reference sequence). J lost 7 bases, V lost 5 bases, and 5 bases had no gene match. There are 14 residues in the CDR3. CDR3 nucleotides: TGTGCCAGTAGTTTAACAGGGGGCTTCGGGGAGCTGTTTTTT. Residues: CASSLTGGFGELFF.

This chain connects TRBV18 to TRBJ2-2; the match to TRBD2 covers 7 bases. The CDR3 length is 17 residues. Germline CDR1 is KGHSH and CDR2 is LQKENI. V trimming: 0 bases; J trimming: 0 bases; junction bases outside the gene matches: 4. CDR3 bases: TGTGCCAGCTCACCACCGGGAGCGGGAACGAACACCGGGGAGCTGTTTTTT. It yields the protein CASSPPGAGTNTGELFF.

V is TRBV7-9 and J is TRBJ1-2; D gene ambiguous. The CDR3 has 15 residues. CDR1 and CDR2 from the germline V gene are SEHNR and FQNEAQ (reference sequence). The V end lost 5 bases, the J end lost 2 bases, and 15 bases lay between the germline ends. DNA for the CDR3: TGTGCCAGCAGCACAGCCAATACAGAGAACTATGGCTACACCTTC. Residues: CASSTANTENYGYTF.

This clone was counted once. The CDR3 nucleotides are TGTGCCACCAGCAGAGGGCTTGGTGTGGCGGGGCTTACCACAGATACGCAGTATTTT. This gives the protein CATSRGLGVAGLTTDTQYF. The J gene is TRBJ2-3, the V gene TRBV15, with D maybe TRBD2 (6 bases). This CDR3 has 19 residues. V shed 1 base and J shed 2 bases, with 22 bases lying between them. Germline CDR1 is LNHNV and CDR2 is YYDKDF (reference sequence).

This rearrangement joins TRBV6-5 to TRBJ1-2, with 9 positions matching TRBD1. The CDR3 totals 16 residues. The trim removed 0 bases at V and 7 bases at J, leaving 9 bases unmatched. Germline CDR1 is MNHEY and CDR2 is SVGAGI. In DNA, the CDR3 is TGTGCCAGCAGTTACTCAGCCCCGGGACAGGGAGGTGGCTACACCTTC. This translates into CASSYSAPGQGGGYTF.

The CDR3 DNA follows: TGTGCCAGCATCCCGGTGGGAAGACAGGGGAAGGACGAGCAGTACTTC. Translated: CASIPVGRQGKDEQYF. The rearrangement links TRBV21-1 to TRBJ2-7; the table calls TRBD1, which could not be checked here. TRBV21-1 is shown as a pseudogene. The CDR3 is made up of 16 amino acids.

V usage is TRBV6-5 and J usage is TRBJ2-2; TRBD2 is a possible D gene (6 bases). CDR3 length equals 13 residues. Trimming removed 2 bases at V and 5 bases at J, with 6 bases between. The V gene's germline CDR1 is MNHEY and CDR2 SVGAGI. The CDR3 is CASSYRGTGELFF. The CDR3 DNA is TGTGCCAGCAGTTACCGGGGGACCGGGGAGCTGTTTTTT.

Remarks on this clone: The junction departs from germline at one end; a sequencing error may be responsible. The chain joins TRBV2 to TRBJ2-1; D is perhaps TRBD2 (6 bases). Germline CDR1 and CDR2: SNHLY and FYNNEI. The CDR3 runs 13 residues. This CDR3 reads CASTRDSNNEQFF. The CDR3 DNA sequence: TGTGCCAGCACCCGGGACTCCAACAATGAGCAGTTCTTC. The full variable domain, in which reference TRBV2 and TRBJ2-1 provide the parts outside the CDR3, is EPEVTQTPSHQVTQMGQEVILRCVPISNHLYFYWYRQILGQKVEFLVSFYNNEISEKSEIFDDQFSVERPDGSNFTLKIRSTKLEDSAMYFCASTRDSNNEQFFGPGTRLTVL.

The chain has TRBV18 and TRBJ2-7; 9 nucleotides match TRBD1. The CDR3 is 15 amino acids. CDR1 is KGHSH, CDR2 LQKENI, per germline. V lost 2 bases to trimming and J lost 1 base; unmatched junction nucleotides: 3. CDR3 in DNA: TGTGCCAGCTCACCAAGTGGACAGGGGTCCTACGAGCAGTACTTC. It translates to CASSPSGQGSYEQYF.

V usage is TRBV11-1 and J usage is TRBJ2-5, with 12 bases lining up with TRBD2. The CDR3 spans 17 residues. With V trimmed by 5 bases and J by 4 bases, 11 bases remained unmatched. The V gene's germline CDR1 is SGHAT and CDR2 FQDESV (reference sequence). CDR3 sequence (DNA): TGTGCCAGCAGCCGGGGACTAGCGGGTGTTATATTAGAGACCCAGTACTTC. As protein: CASSRGLAGVILETQYF.

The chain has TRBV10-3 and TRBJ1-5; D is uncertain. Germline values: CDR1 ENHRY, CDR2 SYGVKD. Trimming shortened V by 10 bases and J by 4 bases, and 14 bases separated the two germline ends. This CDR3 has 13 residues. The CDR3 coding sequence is TGTGCCAGCCAGCGGACGGATAATCAGCCCCAGCATTTT. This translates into CASQRTDNQPQHF.

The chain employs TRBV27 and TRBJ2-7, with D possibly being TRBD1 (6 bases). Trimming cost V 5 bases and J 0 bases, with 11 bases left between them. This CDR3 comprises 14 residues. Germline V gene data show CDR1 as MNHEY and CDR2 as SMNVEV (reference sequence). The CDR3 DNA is TGTGCCAGCAGTGAGACAGGAGGCTCCTACGAGCAGTACTTC. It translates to CASSETGGSYEQYF.

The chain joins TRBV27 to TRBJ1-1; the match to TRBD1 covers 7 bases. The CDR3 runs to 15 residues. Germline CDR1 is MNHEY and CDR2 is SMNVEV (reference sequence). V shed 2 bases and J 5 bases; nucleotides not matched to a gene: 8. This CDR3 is CASSLGTGVVTEAFF. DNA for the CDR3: TGTGCCAGCAGTTTAGGAACAGGGGTGGTTACTGAAGCTTTCTTT.